The 8 T cell receptor beta chains below were found in one sample sequenced in a study of PD-L1 blockade in urothelial cancer. The assay was immunoSEQ multiplex PCR, and TCRdb's table has in-frame clones only and misses some. The data show approximately 52,000 clones, 77% seen once. Sequences were derived from PBMCs, sampled around atezolizumab (anti-PD-L1) treatment. Receptors originate from a man between 70 and 80 years old with urothelial cancer.

This clone was seen only a few times. The V gene is TRBV10-3, the J gene TRBJ1-2, with 7 bases fitting TRBD1. CDR1 and CDR2 (germline): ENHRY, SYGVKD. J gave up 4 bases and V 10 bases, and 6 bases lay outside the gene matches. This CDR3 has 12 amino acids. This chain's CDR3 is CATRGDSYGYTF. Here the CDR3 DNA reads TGTGCCACCAGGGGGGACAGCTATGGCTACACCTTC.

This clone was found a few times. J is TRBJ1-6 and V is TRBV5-1, with 7 bases identical to TRBD1. CDR1 is SGHRS, CDR2 YFSETQ, per germline. V was pared by 1 base and J by 7 bases, with 2 bases of the junction left unmatched. This CDR3 comprises 14 residues. The chain's CDR3 is CASSLTGENSPLHF. Written as DNA, the CDR3 is TGCGCCAGCAGCTTGACAGGGGAGAATTCACCCCTCCACTTT.

This sequence joins TRBV15 and TRBJ1-2, with 9 bases aligning to TRBD1. V trimming: 6 bases; J trimming: 7 bases; junction bases outside the gene matches: 9. The germline gives CDR1 LNHNV, CDR2 YYDKDF (reference sequence). The CDR3 runs 14 residues. The CDR3 DNA follows: TGTGCCACCAGGAACACCGGGACAGGGATTGGCTACACCTTC. Translated, it gives CATRNTGTGIGYTF.

The chain links TRBV5-1 to TRBJ1-2; a weak D match, TRBD1 (5 bases). The CDR3 is 13 residues long. CDR1 and CDR2 (germline): SGHRS, YFSETQ. Trimming took off 5 bases at V and 5 bases at J, with 13 bases between the two ends. In DNA form, the CDR3 reads TGCGCCAGCAGACAGATGGGGGGTTATGGCTACACCTTC. Translation gives CASRQMGGYGYTF. The full variable domain, completed using reference TRBV5-1 and TRBJ1-2, is KAGVTQTPRYLIKTRGQQVTLSCSPISGHRSVSWYQQTPGQGLQFLFEYFSETQRNKGNFPGRFSGRQFSNSRSEMNVSTLELGDSALYLCASRQMGGYGYTFGSGTRLTVV.

This chain links TRBV4-1 with TRBJ1-4; D uncertain. The CDR3 is 12 residues long. CDR1 and CDR2 (germline): MGHRA, YSYEKL. The V end was cut by 6 bases, the J end by 1 base, with 3 bases between. The CDR3 spells CASSRTNEKLFF. CDR3 in DNA: TGCGCCAGCAGTAGAACTAATGAAAAACTGTTTTTT.

CDR3 sequence (DNA): TGTGCCAGCAGTCCTCGGACTAGCGGGAGCTTCTACAATGAGCAGTTCTTC. Translated, it gives CASSPRTSGSFYNEQFF. The V call is TRBV28, the J call TRBJ2-1, with 13 bases fitting TRBD2. J was trimmed by 3 bases and V by 5 bases; bases with no gene match: 7. Germline V lookup: CDR1 MDHEN, CDR2 SYDVKM. There are 17 residues in the CDR3. Using reference TRBV28 and TRBJ2-1 for the parts outside the CDR3, the full variable domain is DVKVTQSSRYLVKRTGEKVFLECVQDMDHENMFWYRQDPGLGLRLIYFSYDVKMKEKGDIPEGYSVSREKKERFSLILESASTNQTSMYLCASSPRTSGSFYNEQFFGPGTRLTVL.

The chain uses TRBV7-2 and TRBJ1-2; 7 bases match TRBD1. The junction had 7 bases not matched to a gene; V was cut back by 1 base and J by 8 bases. This CDR3 comprises 14 residues. Germline V CDR1 and CDR2: SGHTA, FQGNSA. This CDR3 reads CASSLGRGREGYTF. CDR3 in DNA: TGTGCCAGCAGCTTAGGGAGGGGGCGTGAAGGCTACACCTTC.

This rearrangement joins TRBV11-3 to TRBJ1-1; D uncertain. The germline V gene has CDR1 SGHNT and CDR2 YENEEA. The V end lost 3 bases, the J end lost 1 base, and 12 bases lay between the germline ends. CDR3 length: 15 amino acids. In DNA, the CDR3 is TGTGCCAGCAGCTTTCAGACTCCTAAGAACACTGAAGCTTTCTTT. This encodes CASSFQTPKNTEAFF.